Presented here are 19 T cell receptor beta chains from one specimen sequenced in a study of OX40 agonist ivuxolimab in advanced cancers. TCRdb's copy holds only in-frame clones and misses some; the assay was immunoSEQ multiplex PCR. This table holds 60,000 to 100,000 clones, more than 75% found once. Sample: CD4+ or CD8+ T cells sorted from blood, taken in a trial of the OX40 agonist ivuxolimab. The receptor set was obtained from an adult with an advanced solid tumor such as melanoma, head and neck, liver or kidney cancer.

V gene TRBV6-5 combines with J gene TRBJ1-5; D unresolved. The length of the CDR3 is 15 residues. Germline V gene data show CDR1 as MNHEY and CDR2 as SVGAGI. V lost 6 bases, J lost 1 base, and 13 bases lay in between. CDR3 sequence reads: CASRNGGGSNQPQHF. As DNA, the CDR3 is TGTGCCAGCAGAAACGGAGGAGGGAGCAATCAGCCCCAGCATTTT.

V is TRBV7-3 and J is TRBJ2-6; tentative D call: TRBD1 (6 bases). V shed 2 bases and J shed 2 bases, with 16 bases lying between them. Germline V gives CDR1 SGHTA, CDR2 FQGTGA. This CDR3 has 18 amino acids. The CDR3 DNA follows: TGTGCCAGCAGCTTATCAAGGAACAGGGAACCTGGGGCCAACGTCCTGACTTTC. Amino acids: CASSLSRNREPGANVLTF.

CDR3 in amino acids: CSAGVNTEAFF. CDR3 DNA: TGCAGTGCCGGGGTGAACACTGAAGCTTTCTTT. The J gene is TRBJ1-1, the V gene TRBV20-1; D gene unclear. V was clipped by 6 bases and J by 0 bases, with 5 bases between them. The CDR3 consists of 11 residues. In germline, CDR1 is DFQATT, CDR2 SNEGSKA (reference sequence).

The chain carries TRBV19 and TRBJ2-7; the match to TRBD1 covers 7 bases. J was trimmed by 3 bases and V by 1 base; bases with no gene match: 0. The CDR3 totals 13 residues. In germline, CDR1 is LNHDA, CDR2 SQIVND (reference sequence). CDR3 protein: CASSIAGGYEQYF. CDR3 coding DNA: TGTGCCAGTAGTATAGCAGGGGGCTACGAGCAGTACTTC.

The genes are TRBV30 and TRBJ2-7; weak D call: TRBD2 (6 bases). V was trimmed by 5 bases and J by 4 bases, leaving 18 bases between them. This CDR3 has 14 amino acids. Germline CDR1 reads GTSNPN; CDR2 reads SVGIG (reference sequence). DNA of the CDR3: TGTGCCTGGTCAGGGTCGGGGAGGCGGTACGAGCAGTACTTC. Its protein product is CAWSGSGRRYEQYF.

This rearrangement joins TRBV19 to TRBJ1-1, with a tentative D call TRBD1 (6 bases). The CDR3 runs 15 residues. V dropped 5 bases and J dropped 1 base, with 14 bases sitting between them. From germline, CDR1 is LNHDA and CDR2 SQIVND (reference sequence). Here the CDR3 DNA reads TGTGCCAGTAGTGGAAGACAGGATTGGAACACTGAAGCTTTCTTT. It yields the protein CASSGRQDWNTEAFF.

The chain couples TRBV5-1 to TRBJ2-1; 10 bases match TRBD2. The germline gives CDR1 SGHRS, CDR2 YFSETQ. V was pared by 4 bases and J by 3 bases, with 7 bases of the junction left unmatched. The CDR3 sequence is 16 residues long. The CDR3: CASSPRGLADYNEQFF. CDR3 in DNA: TGCGCCAGCAGCCCAAGAGGACTAGCGGACTACAATGAGCAGTTCTTC.

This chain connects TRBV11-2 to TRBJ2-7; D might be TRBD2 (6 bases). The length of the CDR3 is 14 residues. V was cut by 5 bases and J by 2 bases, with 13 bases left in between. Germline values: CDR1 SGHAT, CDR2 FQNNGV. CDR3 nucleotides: TGTGCCAGCAGCCTCCAGCGGGCGCCCTACGAGCAGTACTTC. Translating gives CASSLQRAPYEQYF.

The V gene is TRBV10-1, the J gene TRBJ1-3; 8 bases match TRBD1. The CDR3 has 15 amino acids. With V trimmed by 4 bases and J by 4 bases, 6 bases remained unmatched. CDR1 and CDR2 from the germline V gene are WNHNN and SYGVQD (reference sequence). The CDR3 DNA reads TGCGCCAGCAGTGCGGACAGGGTCCCCGGAAACACCATATATTTT. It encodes CASSADRVPGNTIYF.

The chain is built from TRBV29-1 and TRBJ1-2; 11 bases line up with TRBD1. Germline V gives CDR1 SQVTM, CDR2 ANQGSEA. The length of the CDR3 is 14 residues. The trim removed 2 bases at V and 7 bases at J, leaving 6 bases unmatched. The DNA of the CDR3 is TGCAGCGTTGAAAGGACAGGGGGCAGGGGTGGCTACACCTTC. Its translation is CSVERTGGRGGYTF.

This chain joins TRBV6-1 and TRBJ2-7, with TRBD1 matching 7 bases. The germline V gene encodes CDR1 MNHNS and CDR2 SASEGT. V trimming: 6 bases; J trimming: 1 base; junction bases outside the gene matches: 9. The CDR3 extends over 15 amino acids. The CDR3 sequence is CASSQDRRSSYEQYF. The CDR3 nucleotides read TGTGCCAGCAGCCAGGACAGGCGATCTTCCTACGAGCAGTACTTC.

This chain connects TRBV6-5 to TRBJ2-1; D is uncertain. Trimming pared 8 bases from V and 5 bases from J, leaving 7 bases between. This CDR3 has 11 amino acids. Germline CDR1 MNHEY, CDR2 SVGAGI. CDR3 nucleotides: TGTGCCAGCTGGTGGAACAATGAGCAGTTCTTC. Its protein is CASWWNNEQFF.

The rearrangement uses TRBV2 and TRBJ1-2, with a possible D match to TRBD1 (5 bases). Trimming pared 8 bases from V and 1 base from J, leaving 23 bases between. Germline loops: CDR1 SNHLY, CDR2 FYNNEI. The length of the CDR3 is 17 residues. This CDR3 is CASEGPPLQDRNYGYTF. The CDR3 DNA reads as TGTGCCAGCGAGGGACCCCCTCTTCAGGATCGTAACTATGGCTACACCTTC.

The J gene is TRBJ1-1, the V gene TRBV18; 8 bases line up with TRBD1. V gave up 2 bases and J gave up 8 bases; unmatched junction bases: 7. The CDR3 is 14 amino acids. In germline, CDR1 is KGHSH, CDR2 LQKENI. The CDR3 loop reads CASSPAQGGVEAFF. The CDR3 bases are TGTGCCAGCTCACCAGCACAGGGGGGAGTCGAAGCTTTCTTT.

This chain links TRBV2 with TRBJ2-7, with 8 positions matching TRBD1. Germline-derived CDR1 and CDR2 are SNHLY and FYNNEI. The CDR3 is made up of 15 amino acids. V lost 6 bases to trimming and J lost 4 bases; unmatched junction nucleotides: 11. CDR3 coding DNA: TGTGCCAGCAGCGAGGACAGGGCGGGCTTTTACGAGCAGTACTTC. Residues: CASSEDRAGFYEQYF.

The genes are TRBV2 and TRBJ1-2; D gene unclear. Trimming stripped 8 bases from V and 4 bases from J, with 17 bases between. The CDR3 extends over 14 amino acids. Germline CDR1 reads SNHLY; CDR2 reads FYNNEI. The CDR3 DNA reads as TGTGCCAGCCAGTCGATGGGCCTTAGCTATGGCTACACCTTC. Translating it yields CASQSMGLSYGYTF.

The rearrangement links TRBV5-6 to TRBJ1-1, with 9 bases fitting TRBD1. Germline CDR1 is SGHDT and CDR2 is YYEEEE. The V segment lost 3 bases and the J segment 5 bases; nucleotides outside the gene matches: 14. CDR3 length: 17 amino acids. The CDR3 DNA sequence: TGTGCCAGCAGCTCTTCTGGAATGGGACAGGGCTGGACTGAAGCTTTCTTT. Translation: CASSSSGMGQGWTEAFF. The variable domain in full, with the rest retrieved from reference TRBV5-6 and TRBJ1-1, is DAGVTQSPTHLIKTRGQQVTLRCSPKSGHDTVSWYQQALGQGPQFIFQYYEEEERQRGNFPDRFSGHQFPNYSSELNVNALLLGDSALYLCASSSSGMGQGWTEAFFGQGTRLTVV.

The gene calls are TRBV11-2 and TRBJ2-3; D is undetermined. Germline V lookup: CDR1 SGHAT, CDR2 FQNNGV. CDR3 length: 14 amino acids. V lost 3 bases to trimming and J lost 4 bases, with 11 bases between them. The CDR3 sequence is CASSFGPPADTQYF. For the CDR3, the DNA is TGTGCCAGCAGCTTTGGACCCCCCGCAGATACGCAGTATTTT.

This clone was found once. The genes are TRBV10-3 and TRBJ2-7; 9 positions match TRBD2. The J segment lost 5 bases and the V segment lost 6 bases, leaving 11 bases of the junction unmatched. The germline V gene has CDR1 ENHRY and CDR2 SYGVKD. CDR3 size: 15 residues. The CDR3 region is CAIRAVSGRKNEQYF. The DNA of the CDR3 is TGTGCCATCAGAGCAGTTAGCGGGAGAAAAAACGAGCAGTACTTC.